This T cell receptor (beta chain) originates from a study of OX40 agonist ivuxolimab in advanced cancers. Assay used: immunoSEQ multiplex PCR; TCRdb lists only in-frame clones, some missing. The sample lists roughly 76,000 clones; approximately 82% were seen once. Germline-derived CDR1 and CDR2 are MGHDK and SYGVNS. This CDR3 is built from 17 residues. Deletions cut 2 bases from V and 1 base from J, with 17 bases between. The V and J genes are TRBV25-1 and TRBJ1-1; D gene uncertain. This sample comprised CD4+ or CD8+ T cells sorted from blood, obtained in a trial of the OX40 agonist ivuxolimab. The receptor comes from an adult with an advanced solid tumor such as melanoma, head and neck, liver or kidney cancer. DNA of the CDR3: TGTGCCAGCAGTGAAGAGAACGTCGGGAGGGCGAACACTGAAGCTTTCTTT. This encodes CASSEENVGRANTEAFF.